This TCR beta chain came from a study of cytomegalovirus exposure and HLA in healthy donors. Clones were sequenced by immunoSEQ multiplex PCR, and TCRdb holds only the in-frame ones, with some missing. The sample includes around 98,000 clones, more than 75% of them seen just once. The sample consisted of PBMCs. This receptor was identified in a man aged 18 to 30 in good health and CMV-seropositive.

The CDR3 sequence is CASSQGNTDTEAFF. CDR3 nucleotides: TGTGCCAGCTCCCAGGGGAATACGGACACTGAAGCTTTCTTT. The chain combines TRBV18 with TRBJ1-1; weak D call: TRBD1 (6 bases). The ends were cut back, 6 bases at V and 3 bases at J, with 14 bases in the middle. CDR1 and CDR2 from the germline V gene are KGHSH and LQKENI. The CDR3 is made up of 14 amino acids.